Below, 17 T cell receptor beta chains from the same sample are listed, as sequenced in a study of CD4 T cells in relation to SARS-CoV-2 and coronaviruses. The unexposed donors gave CD4+ T cells in 2011-2018, prior to COVID-19. After nine to ten days of culture, CD4+ T cells were isolated. Clones were sequenced by immunoSEQ multiplex PCR, and TCRdb holds only the in-frame ones, with some missing. Of around 18,000 clones in the sample, over 65% were seen once. Antigens for these TCRs are unknown. The sequenced sample was CD4+ T cells from PBMCs, cultured in vitro. The receptors stem from a human donor in good health.

This clone came up once. The rearrangement joins TRBV18 to TRBJ1-2; D gene uncertain. The length of the CDR3 is 16 residues. In germline, CDR1 is KGHSH, CDR2 LQKENI. With 2 bases removed from V and 1 base from J, the gap between germline ends came to 14 bases. Here the CDR3 DNA reads TGTGCCAGCTCACCATTCGTCGCAGTGAATAACTATGGCTACACCTTC. This encodes CASSPFVAVNNYGYTF.

This clone was found a few times. The rearrangement links TRBV27 to TRBJ2-2; TRBD1 agrees at 8 bases. The germline CDR1 and CDR2 sequences are MNHEY and SMNVEV (reference sequence). The trim removed 5 bases at V and 1 base at J, leaving 3 bases unmatched. The CDR3 is 15 amino acids. The CDR3 coding sequence is TGTGCCAGCAGTCTCGACAGGGGGAACACCGGGGAGCTGTTTTTT. This sequence encodes CASSLDRGNTGELFF.

The chain is built from TRBV11-2 and TRBJ1-1; the D is unclear. CDR1 is SGHAT and CDR2 is FQNNGV in the germline V gene. This CDR3 contains 12 residues. V was cut by 4 bases and J by 6 bases, with 9 bases left in between. This CDR3 reads CASSSPFSEAFF. CDR3 in DNA: TGTGCCAGCAGCTCTCCCTTCTCTGAAGCTTTCTTT.

This clone showed up just once. V and J are TRBV24-1 and TRBJ2-2, with 7 bases identical to TRBD1. This CDR3 comprises 18 residues. The V and J ends lost 3 bases and 0 bases, in that order; junction bases with no gene match: 9. The germline V gene encodes CDR1 KGHDR and CDR2 SFDVKD. The CDR3 reads CATSDLGGGQANTGELFF. The CDR3 DNA is TGTGCCACCAGTGATCTTGGAGGAGGACAGGCGAACACCGGGGAGCTGTTTTTT.

V is TRBV12-3 or TRBV12-4 and J is TRBJ1-2; D remains unclear. CDR3 length equals 13 residues. Trimming took 3 bases from V and 1 from J, leaving 6 bases between them. The CDR3, as DNA: TGTGCCAGCAGTTTTTCCAATAACTATGGCTACACCTTC. It yields the protein CASSFSNNYGYTF.

This clone occurred a few times. J is TRBJ2-1 and V is TRBV20-1; no definite D call. Trimming removed 3 bases from V and 6 bases from J, with 6 bases in between. CDR1 is DFQATT and CDR2 is SNEGSKA in the germline V gene (reference sequence). The CDR3 consists of 11 residues. This CDR3 reads CSASQSNEQFF. CDR3 sequence (DNA): TGCAGTGCTAGCCAGAGCAATGAGCAGTTCTTC.

The V and J genes are TRBV3-1 (or the pseudogene TRBV3-2) and TRBJ1-3; 7 bases line up with TRBD1. Germline CDR1 LGHDT, CDR2 YNNKEL (reference sequence). V dropped 3 bases and J dropped 2; count of bases not matched to a gene: 7. This CDR3 comprises 16 residues. CDR3 region: CASSQGYQGAGNTIYF. The CDR3 DNA sequence: TGTGCCAGCAGCCAGGGGTATCAGGGGGCTGGAAACACCATATATTTT.

The chain links TRBV7-3 to TRBJ2-1, with D uncertain. Germline lookup yields CDR1 SGHTA and CDR2 FQGTGA. With 3 bases removed from V and 3 bases from J, the gap between germline ends came to 12 bases. The CDR3 runs 15 residues. CDR3 sequence (DNA): TGTGCCAGCAGCTTGGGGTCCCTGAACTACAATGAGCAGTTCTTC. Protein product: CASSLGSLNYNEQFF.

This clone is a singleton in its sample. V usage is TRBV2 and J usage is TRBJ2-1; 11 nucleotides agree with TRBD1. CDR3 length: 13 residues. Germline lookup yields CDR1 SNHLY and CDR2 FYNNEI. The ends lost 9 bases at V and 5 bases at J; junction bases unmatched: 3. CDR3 sequence reads: CARGTGGNNEQFF. CDR3 in DNA: TGTGCCAGAGGGACAGGGGGAAACAATGAGCAGTTCTTC.

V and J are TRBV4-1 and TRBJ1-5, with 9 positions matching TRBD1. Per germline, CDR1 MGHRA and CDR2 YSYEKL. V gave up 3 bases and J gave up 2 bases; unmatched junction bases: 11. CDR3 size: 18 residues. The CDR3 sequence: CASSHNSGTGLGNQPQHF. The DNA for the CDR3 is TGCGCCAGCAGCCACAATTCCGGGACAGGGCTGGGCAATCAGCCCCAGCATTTT.

There are a few counts of this clone. The CDR3 region is CASGGRGHQPQHF. CDR3 DNA sequence: TGTGCCAGCGGGGGGAGGGGGCATCAGCCCCAGCATTTT. The chain joins TRBV7-9 to TRBJ1-5; 7 bases map to TRBD1. CDR3 length: 13 amino acids. V shed 8 bases and J 5 bases; nucleotides not matched to a gene: 6. The germline V gene has CDR1 SEHNR and CDR2 FQNEAQ (reference sequence).

The chain has TRBV7-8 and TRBJ2-2, with 11 bases that match TRBD2. Germline V gene lookup returns CDR1 SGHVS and CDR2 FQNEAQ. Germline trimming cut 5 bases from V and 3 bases from J; bases unmatched to any gene: 5. This CDR3 comprises 16 residues. Written as DNA, the CDR3 is TGTGCCAGCAGCACCACTAGCGGGAGAGACACCGGGGAGCTGTTTTTT. Its protein product is CASSTTSGRDTGELFF.

This chain links TRBV5-1 with TRBJ1-1, with D maybe TRBD1 (5 bases). V dropped 4 bases and J dropped 4 bases, with 17 bases sitting between them. This CDR3 has 15 residues. Germline assignment: CDR1 SGHRS and CDR2 YFSETQ. This chain's CDR3 is CASSISGTSGTEAFF. In DNA form, the CDR3 reads TGCGCCAGCAGCATATCCGGGACGTCGGGCACTGAAGCTTTCTTT.

The chain carries TRBV5-1 and TRBJ2-7; D remains unclear. Germline lookup yields CDR1 SGHRS and CDR2 YFSETQ. The CDR3 consists of 13 residues. Trimming cost V 5 bases and J 3 bases, with 12 bases left between them. The CDR3 DNA sequence: TGCGCCAGCAGGCCGATACTAAGCTACGAGCAGTACTTC. This translates into CASRPILSYEQYF.

Here the CDR3 reads CASSLGRGSLETQYF. CDR3 in DNA: TGCGCCAGCAGCTTGGGGCGGGGTAGCTTGGAGACCCAGTACTTC. This chain connects TRBV5-1 to TRBJ2-5; D is possibly TRBD2 (6 bases). Trimming left V 0 bases short and J 5 bases short, with 14 bases between. Germline assignment: CDR1 SGHRS and CDR2 YFSETQ. The CDR3 consists of 15 residues. Full variable domain (remainder filled in from reference TRBV5-1 and TRBJ2-5): KAGVTQTPRYLIKTRGQQVTLSCSPISGHRSVSWYQQTPGQGLQFLFEYFSETQRNKGNFPGRFSGRQFSNSRSEMNVSTLELGDSALYLCASSLGRGSLETQYFGPGTRLLVL.

This clone was picked up one time. This chain connects TRBV5-1 to TRBJ1-3; no definite D call. The CDR3 runs to 15 residues. Trimming stripped 0 bases from V and 0 bases from J, with 7 bases between. Germline values: CDR1 SGHRS, CDR2 YFSETQ. For the CDR3, the DNA is TGCGCCAGCAGCTTGGACGGGAGCTCTGGAAACACCATATATTTT. It yields the protein CASSLDGSSGNTIYF. Full variable domain (remainder filled in from reference TRBV5-1 and TRBJ1-3): KAGVTQTPRYLIKTRGQQVTLSCSPISGHRSVSWYQQTPGQGLQFLFEYFSETQRNKGNFPGRFSGRQFSNSRSEMNVSTLELGDSALYLCASSLDGSSGNTIYFGEGSWLTVV.

Only one count was recorded for this clone. The CDR3 nucleotides read TGTGCCAGCAGCGCGGGACTCCGCTCCTACAATGAGCAGTTCTTC. Translation gives CASSAGLRSYNEQFF. The V gene is TRBV9, the J gene TRBJ2-1; a possible D gene is TRBD2 (6 bases). The germline CDR1 and CDR2 sequences are SGDLS and YYNGEE. V lost 3 bases and J 0 bases, leaving 10 bases between the germline ends. CDR3 length: 15 amino acids.